This entry lists 26 T cell receptor beta chains sequenced from one sample in a study of T cells in Graves' hyperthyroidism and ophthalmopathy (dated by TCRdb to between 2018 and 2020). The library relied on multiplex PCR. Instrument used: Illumina HiSeq 2000. Amplification of TCR beta CDR3 regions was carried out from RNA transcripts. A first-round RT-PCR of the TCR CDR3 used the HTBI primer set with the Qiagen OneStep RT-PCR kit. Using fastp at Q25 and MiXCR, TCRdb reprocessed the public reads and kept productive beta chains. Here each entry gathers all rows of one CDR3 protein and keeps the most common genes and DNA. This sample holds approximately 530,000 distinct CDR3 sequences; 15% to 20% were observed only once. The ten most abundant clones make up roughly 44% of the sample. Sequenced input: blood. Receptors were obtained from a man between 40 and 49 years old with Graves' ophthalmopathy.

The V gene is TRBV6-1, the J gene TRBJ1-6; D gene unclear. V was trimmed by 1 base and J by 7 bases, leaving 8 bases between them. Germline CDR1 reads MNHNS; CDR2 reads SASEGT. This CDR3 contains 14 residues. This CDR3 reads CASSEEQTNSPLHF. CDR3 coding DNA: TGTGCCAGCAGTGAAGAACAGACAAATTCACCCCTCCACTTT.

This clonotype was seen many times. This chain uses TRBV5-1 with TRBJ1-6; D is possibly TRBD1 (5 bases). The CDR3 runs 13 residues. Looked up from germline, CDR1 is SGHRS and CDR2 is YFSETQ. The germline V and J ends were trimmed by 5 bases and 4 bases, with 7 bases remaining between them. The DNA for the CDR3 is TGCGCCAGCAGGACAGATTATAATTCACCCCTCCACTTT. This sequence encodes CASRTDYNSPLHF.

This rearrangement joins TRBV5-4 to TRBJ1-1; D call uncertain. Germline assignment: CDR1 SGHNT and CDR2 YYREEE (reference sequence). V lost 3 bases to trimming and J lost 5 bases, with 8 bases between them. The CDR3 totals 12 residues. CDR3 sequence reads: CASSSIDTEAFF. The CDR3 DNA reads TGTGCCAGCAGCTCTATCGATACTGAAGCTTTCTTT.

The rearrangement links TRBV2 to TRBJ1-2, with D tentatively TRBD1 (6 bases). The germline V gene has CDR1 SNHLY and CDR2 FYNNEI. This CDR3 spans 14 amino acids. V dropped 6 bases and J dropped 5 bases, with 16 bases sitting between them. This CDR3 reads CASSEGGSGYGYTF. The CDR3 DNA sequence: TGTGCCAGCAGCGAGGGGGGCAGTGGGTATGGCTACACCTTC.

This clonotype was counted between two and nine times. The chain carries TRBV5-1 and TRBJ2-7; D may correspond to TRBD1 or TRBD2 (5 bases each). The CDR3 loop spans 14 amino acids. V was trimmed by 4 bases and J by 2 bases, leaving 13 bases between them. Germline CDR1 SGHRS, CDR2 YFSETQ. The CDR3 loop reads CASSTGTLTYEQYF. In nucleotides, the CDR3 is TGCGCCAGCAGCACCGGGACCTTAACCTACGAGCAGTACTTC.

This clonotype was detected only a few times. V gene TRBV29-1 combines with J gene TRBJ1-5; 8 nucleotides match TRBD1. Germline CDR1 and CDR2: SQVTM and ANQGSEA. CDR3 length: 13 amino acids. V trimming: 6 bases; J trimming: 5 bases; junction bases outside the gene matches: 6. CDR3: CSVGQGVDQPQHF. The CDR3 nucleotides read TGCAGCGTCGGACAGGGCGTCGATCAGCCCCAGCATTTT.

This chain links TRBV7-9 with TRBJ1-2; no firm D call. Between the trimmed V and J ends, which lost 3 bases and 2 bases, there was a span of 19 bases. This CDR3 has 17 residues. Per germline, CDR1 SEHNR and CDR2 FQNEAQ (reference sequence). The CDR3 loop is CASSFTPGGAGNYGYTF. Written as DNA, the CDR3 is TGTGCCAGCAGCTTCACCCCTGGAGGAGCGGGGAACTATGGCTACACCTTC.

The chain is built from TRBV7-9 and TRBJ1-5; D gene unclear. Germline V gives CDR1 SEHNR, CDR2 FQNEAQ (reference sequence). The CDR3 runs to 12 residues. The V gene lost 5 bases and the J gene lost 5 bases, with 7 bases spanning the gap. CDR3 sequence: CASSHQDQPQHF. Here the CDR3 DNA reads TGTGCCAGCAGCCACCAAGATCAGCCCCAGCATTTT.

This chain links TRBV5-8 with TRBJ2-1; 7 bases line up with TRBD2. The CDR3 sequence is 15 residues long. CDR1 and CDR2 (germline): SGHTS, YDEGEE. After removal of 4 bases from V and 9 bases from J, the junction contained 13 bases not matched to a gene. For the CDR3, the DNA is TGTGCCAGCAGCATCGGGACTACCTCCACTCTTGAGCAGTTCTTC. Amino acid sequence: CASSIGTTSTLEQFF.

This clonotype was counted ten times or more. V usage is TRBV28 and J usage is TRBJ1-1; 7 nucleotides match TRBD1. Germline V gene lookup returns CDR1 MDHEN and CDR2 SYDVKM. The CDR3 extends over 15 amino acids. V was clipped by 3 bases and J by 4 bases; unmatched bases: 8. Here the CDR3 DNA reads TGTGCCAGCAGTTTGAGGGGGCATAGGGGCACTGAAGCTTTCTTT. It specifies CASSLRGHRGTEAFF.

This clonotype was seen only a few times. The genes are TRBV29-1 and TRBJ2-3; D assignment may be TRBD1 or TRBD2 (5 bases each). CDR1 SQVTM and CDR2 ANQGSEA come from the germline V gene. Trimming took off 1 base at V and 0 bases at J, with 8 bases between the two ends. The CDR3 totals 14 residues. CDR3 bases: TGCAGCGTTGAAGTTGGGGGTAGCACAGATACGCAGTATTTT. Translated: CSVEVGGSTDTQYF.

The chain has TRBV15 and TRBJ1-5, with a weak D call TRBD1 (5 bases). CDR3 length equals 15 residues. Per germline, CDR1 LNHNV and CDR2 YYDKDF (reference sequence). Trimming cost V 2 bases and J 0 bases, with 8 bases left between them. CDR3 region: CATSRNRLSNQPQHF. CDR3 bases: TGTGCCACCAGCAGAAACAGGCTTAGCAATCAGCCCCAGCATTTT.

This clonotype has at least ten counts. The chain carries TRBV12-3 or TRBV12-4 and TRBJ1-1, with D unresolved. The CDR3 length is 13 residues. V was cut by 3 bases and J by 1 base, with 6 bases left in between. This CDR3 is CASSFGTNTEAFF. The CDR3 DNA sequence: TGTGCCAGCAGTTTTGGTACGAACACTGAAGCTTTCTTT.

This clonotype came up many times. The chain uses TRBV20-1 and TRBJ2-3; 7 positions match TRBD1. The CDR3 has 16 residues. CDR1 is DFQATT, CDR2 SNEGSKA, per germline (reference sequence). The junction had 16 bases not matched to a gene; V was cut back by 5 bases and J by 5 bases. The CDR3 is CSAPRDSTSTRDTQYF. In nucleotides, the CDR3 is TGCAGTGCTCCCCGGGACAGTACCTCCACCAGAGATACGCAGTATTTT.

The CDR3 coding sequence is TGTGCCAGCATGACGGCGGACCAAGAGACCCAGTACTTC. It yields the protein CASMTADQETQYF. V is TRBV6-2 or TRBV6-3 and J is TRBJ2-5, with D unresolved. Germline values: CDR1 MNHEY, CDR2 SVGEGT. V gave up 7 bases and J gave up 0 bases, with 9 bases separating them. The CDR3 totals 13 residues.

The chain links TRBV14 to TRBJ2-1; D is unclear. The germline gives CDR1 SGHDN, CDR2 FVKESK. The CDR3 runs to 13 residues. Trimming pared 4 bases from V and 11 bases from J, leaving 15 bases between. The CDR3: CASSPPLKGKQFF. Written as DNA, the CDR3 is TGTGCCAGCAGCCCTCCTTTAAAGGGAAAGCAGTTCTTC.

This sequence joins TRBV7-9 and TRBJ2-1; D may correspond to TRBD1 or TRBD2 (6 bases each). CDR1 SEHNR and CDR2 FQNEAQ come from the germline V gene (reference sequence). V lost 2 bases and J lost 7, with 15 bases in between. The CDR3 extends over 15 amino acids. The CDR3 coding sequence is TGTGCCAGCAGCTTATTTGGACCGGGGGCGAATGAGCAGTTCTTC. Protein sequence: CASSLFGPGANEQFF.

This clonotype was seen a few times. V is TRBV12-3 or TRBV12-4 and J is TRBJ2-6; D not certain. This CDR3 contains 14 residues. The V and J ends lost 5 bases and 3 bases respectively, with 8 bases between them. CDR3 nucleotides: TGTGCCAGCAGTCGGGTTGGTGGGGCCAACGTCCTGACTTTC. Its translation is CASSRVGGANVLTF.

This clonotype was seen ten or more times. The chain links TRBV7-9 to TRBJ1-2, with D possibly being TRBD1 (6 bases). The CDR3 runs to 13 residues. The V and J ends lost 4 bases and 3 bases respectively, with 9 bases between them. From germline, CDR1 is SEHNR and CDR2 FQNEAQ (reference sequence). This chain's CDR3 is CASSSTGYYGYTF. CDR3 coding DNA: TGTGCCAGCAGCTCAACAGGGTACTATGGCTACACCTTC. The whole variable domain, remainder taken from reference TRBV7-9 and TRBJ1-2, is DTGVSQNPRHKITKRGQNVTFRCDPISEHNRLYWYRQTLGQGPEFLTYFQNEAQLEKSRLLSDRFSAERPKGSFSTLEIQRTEQGDSAMYLCASSSTGYYGYTFGSGTRLTVV.

This clonotype was detected ten times or more. This sequence joins TRBV11-2 and TRBJ2-3; 11 nucleotides agree with TRBD2. The CDR3 extends over 16 amino acids. The germline V gene encodes CDR1 SGHAT and CDR2 FQNNGV. The V gene end was trimmed by 4 bases and the J gene end by 4 bases; junction bases not matched to a gene: 7. The DNA for the CDR3 is TGTGCCAGCAGCTATATAGCGGGAGGGAGCCCAGATACGCAGTATTTT. This gives the protein CASSYIAGGSPDTQYF.

This chain connects TRBV12-3 or TRBV12-4 to TRBJ2-1; possibly TRBD2 for D (5 bases). The length of the CDR3 is 15 residues. With 4 bases removed from V and 9 bases from J, the gap between germline ends came to 19 bases. The CDR3 region has the DNA TGTGCCAGCAGTTCTCCGGTCCGTTCGCGGGCTGAGCAGTTCTTC. Translated, it gives CASSSPVRSRAEQFF.

This clonotype was seen many times. This sequence joins TRBV10-3 and TRBJ2-5; TRBD2 aligns across 10 bases. CDR1 ENHRY and CDR2 SYGVKD come from the germline V gene. Trimming took 4 bases from V and 0 from J; bases not matched to a gene: 5. This CDR3 region has 16 residues. CDR3 sequence: CAISGLAGEYQETQYF. CDR3 sequence (DNA): TGTGCCATCAGTGGGCTAGCGGGAGAGTACCAAGAGACCCAGTACTTC.

The chain couples TRBV29-1 to TRBJ1-2, with D unresolved. V was shortened by 7 bases and J by 0 bases, with 12 bases between the two germline ends. In germline, CDR1 is SQVTM, CDR2 ANQGSEA. The CDR3 spans 13 residues. The CDR3 region is CSAEGEANYGYTF. The CDR3 DNA sequence: TGCAGCGCCGAGGGTGAAGCTAACTATGGCTACACCTTC.

This clonotype was seen many times. The rearrangement links TRBV28 to TRBJ2-7, with 9 bases that match TRBD1. The CDR3 has 12 residues. The V and J ends lost 6 bases and 7 bases, in that order; junction bases with no gene match: 4. Germline CDR1 is MDHEN and CDR2 is SYDVKM. DNA of the CDR3: TGTGCCAGCAGACAGGGGGCGGGGGAGCAGTACTTC. It is translated as CASRQGAGEQYF.

This clonotype has a count of ten or more. The chain joins TRBV19 to TRBJ1-1; the D is unclear. Germline V gene sequence: CDR1 LNHDA, CDR2 SQIVND (reference sequence). The CDR3 extends over 16 amino acids. V was cut by 4 bases and J by 1 base, with 16 bases left in between. In DNA, the CDR3 is TGTGCCAGTAGTACTTCATACAGAGGACCGAACACTGAAGCTTTCTTT. As protein: CASSTSYRGPNTEAFF.

In its sample, this clonotype was seen many times. The chain employs TRBV11-2 and TRBJ2-1; D unresolved. The CDR3 consists of 15 residues. Deletions cut 1 base from V and 6 bases from J, with 13 bases between. Per the germline V gene, CDR1 is SGHAT and CDR2 is FQNNGV. In DNA form, the CDR3 reads TGTGCCAGCAGCTTAGGCGGAACTGGGCGCAATGAGCAGTTCTTC. It translates to CASSLGGTGRNEQFF. Complete variable domain (other parts from reference TRBV11-2 and TRBJ2-1): EAGVAQSPRYKIIEKRQSVAFWCNPISGHATLYWYQQILGQGPKLLIQFQNNGVVDDSQLPKDRFSAERLKGVDSTLKIQPAKLEDSAVYLCASSLGGTGRNEQFFGPGTRLTVL.